This T cell receptor beta chain is drawn from a study of control samples from healthy donors and cancer patients. Measured with immunoSEQ multiplex PCR; TCRdb has only the in-frame clones, and not every one. Here the sample spans about 60,000 clones, roughly nine tenths being singletons. Germline V lookup: CDR1 LNHDA, CDR2 SQIVND (reference sequence). CDR3 size: 14 residues. Trimming cost V 10 bases and J 3 bases; bases outside gene matches: 8. The rearrangement uses TRBV19 and TRBJ1-5, with 8 bases identical to TRBD1. Specimen: PBMCs. The clonotype originates from a man aged 40-55 years with colorectal cancer. CDR3 in amino acids: CATFRTGTNQPQHF. In DNA, the CDR3 is TGTGCCACCTTCCGGACAGGGACCAATCAGCCCCAGCATTTT.